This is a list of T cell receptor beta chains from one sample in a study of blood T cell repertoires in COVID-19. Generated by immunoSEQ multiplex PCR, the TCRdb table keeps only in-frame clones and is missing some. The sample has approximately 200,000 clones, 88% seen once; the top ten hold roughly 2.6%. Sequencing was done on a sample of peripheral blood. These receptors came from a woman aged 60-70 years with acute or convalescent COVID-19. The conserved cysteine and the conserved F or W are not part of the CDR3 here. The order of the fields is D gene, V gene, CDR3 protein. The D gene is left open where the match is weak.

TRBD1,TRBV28,ASRKQGANQPQH
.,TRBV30,AWSVVSARRGGPTDTQY
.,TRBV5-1,ASSLYGTKIGTDTQY
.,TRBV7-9,ASSSNRVLGNQPQH
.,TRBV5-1,ASSVGGGAQEEQY
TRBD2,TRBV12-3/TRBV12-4,ATLAGGQETQY
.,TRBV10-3,AIGPRTNYNEQF
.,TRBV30,AWSVSGYSQPQH
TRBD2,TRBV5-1,ASSGGGALETQY
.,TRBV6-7,ASSFTYRLEEDEQY
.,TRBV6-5,ASGGSLRPGELF
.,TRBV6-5,ASSRGSSYNSPLH
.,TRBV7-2,ASSLVRTEAF
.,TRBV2,ASRPGGARGYT
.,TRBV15,ATSRVDSPYGYT
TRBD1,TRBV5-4,ASSLGGQASTDTQY
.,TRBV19,ASSKGRGTYNEQF
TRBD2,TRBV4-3,ASSQELAGLAGGETQY
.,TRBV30,AWSLGGSSTEAF
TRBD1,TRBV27,ASSSKGAANEKLF
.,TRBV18,ASSPDSSYEQY
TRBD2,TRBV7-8,ASGYTGTRGPGTQY
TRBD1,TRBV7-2,ASSQNRGDEQF
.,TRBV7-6,ASSPESRISNQPQH
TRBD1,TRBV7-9,ASSPYGQGTGELF
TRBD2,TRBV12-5,ASGPGLVDFNEQF
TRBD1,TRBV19,ASSPQGAADGYT